This T cell receptor (beta chain) was identified in a study of T cell responses to AZD1222 COVID-19 vaccine. General study results and limits: There were vaccine-associated CD4 TCRs across spike, dominant at 160-218 and 743-854. The study reported that nearly half of spike-specific TCRs target unmutated variant regions.

Sequencing used immunoSEQ multiplex PCR; TCRdb keeps in-frame clones, though not all of them. The sample holds under 200,000 clones, roughly 90% seen once. As regards this clone: Its target is unknown.

V was trimmed by 1 base and J by 9 bases, leaving 15 bases between them. This CDR3 is 14 amino acids long. In germline, CDR1 is SGHDN, CDR2 FVKESK. This TCR came from an adult who received the AZD1222 COVID-19 vaccine. The specimen comprised peripheral blood, sampled 28 days after the second AZD1222 dose. This chain connects TRBV14 to TRBJ1-2; maybe TRBD1 (5 bases). CDR3 in amino acids: CASSQVGRDGRYTF. As DNA, the CDR3 is TGTGCCAGCAGCCAAGTAGGCAGGGACGGGCGCTACACCTTC.